A few counts support the clone carrying this T cell receptor (beta chain). TCRdb re-analysed the 5' RACE reads in MiXCR, keeping a single row per CDR3 protein. The data show fewer than 250,000 distinct CDR3 sequences, approximately 7.3% seen once. This entry comes from a study of identical twins. Germline CDR1 MNHNS, CDR2 SASEGT. With 6 bases removed from V and 4 bases from J, the gap between germline ends came to 9 bases. The CDR3 consists of 13 residues. The sample was also reused in another study, on yellow fever vaccine responses in identical twins. From that report: Vaccine-induced T cell responses in twins were reportedly observed to appear partly convergent, partly personalized.

Sequencing used CD8+ T cells sorted from blood. The receptor's source is a woman younger than 30 in good health. V and J are TRBV6-1 and TRBJ2-2; D is uncertain. CDR3 loop: CASSKGGTGELFF. CDR3 bases: TGTGCCAGCAGCAAGGGTGGCACCGGGGAGCTGTTTTTT.